One TCR beta chain is described in this entry. The antigen is not known. Additional DNA sequences in this sample encode the identical CDR3. Clones were read by immunoSEQ multiplex PCR, and TCRdb kept only the in-frame ones, dropping some. The sample lists about 2.2 million clones, 80% to 95% seen once, with over 1.5% in the top ten. This entry comes from a study of shared clonotypes between healthy human individuals. Study-level background: CD4 naive and CD4 memory each took three plates per donor, while CD8 naive took two and CD8 memory one.

Study outcomes and limitations: Sampling included only blood; tissue repertoires likely differ. Clonotypes shared by all four sorted-subset donors had higher generation probabilities than non-shared clonotypes.

CDR1 is SEHNR, CDR2 FQNEAQ, per germline (reference sequence). V lost 3 bases and J lost 1, with 7 bases in between. The CDR3 runs 13 residues. The naive CD8 subset, CD45RO-negative cells positively selected for CCR7, excluded terminally differentiated effector memory CD45RA+ cells. The study drew its donors from healthy HIV-negative adults without recent acute infections or vaccinations. The clonotype comes from a man younger than 30 in good health. Some clones in this sample may be carry-over from other donors' samples. This sequence joins TRBV7-9 and TRBJ2-7; D remains unclear. Sequencing was performed on naive CD8+ T cells from PBMCs. CDR3 nucleotides: TGTGCCAGCAGCTTCGGTGGATCCTACGAGCAGTACTTC. It codes for CASSFGGSYEQYF.